The source of this T cell receptor (beta chain) is a study of shared clonotypes between healthy human individuals. The data were produced by immunoSEQ multiplex PCR, yet TCRdb's version contains in-frame clones alone and is incomplete. This sample has fewer than 2.5 million clones, with over 85% found just once. Both subsets, CD45RA+ naive and CD45RA-negative memory, were split from the CD4+ cells. With respect to this clone: Its target is unknown.

Study-wide results and limits: As a rule, naive subsets had a larger estimated richness than memory subsets. Only blood underwent sampling, and tissue repertoires likely differ.

The CDR3 extends over 15 amino acids. Between the trimmed V and J ends, which lost 3 bases and 6 bases, there was a span of 16 bases. Germline values: CDR1 SGHRS, CDR2 YFSETQ. The V and J genes are TRBV5-1 and TRBJ2-1; TRBD2 is a possible D gene (6 bases). The origin of this receptor is a young man in good health. Some clones in this sample may be carry-over from other donors' samples. The sample comprised naive CD4+ T cells from PBMCs. Regarding subset: CD45RA+ positively selected. This chain's CDR3 is CASSSPGLPINEQFF. The CDR3 region has the DNA TGCGCCAGCAGCTCACCGGGACTGCCGATCAATGAGCAGTTCTTC.